The following is a T cell receptor beta chain sequence with its context. Specified time point: sample taken at primary tumor resection. Unsorted whole RNA of tumor, nontumor lung or frozen PBMC was sequenced. Samples were obtained from some 70 donors, all untreated early-stage non-small cell lung cancer patients. This entry belongs to a study of spatial heterogeneity in lung cancer. TCRdb reprocessed the 5' RACE reads via MiXCR and lists one record per CDR3 protein. The table lists approximately 81,000 distinct CDR3 sequences, over 9.5% of them singletons. Specimen: PBMCs, collected at surgery. The origin of this receptor is a male donor with early-stage non-small cell lung cancer.

This chain's CDR3 is CASSSQGETQYF. CDR3 nucleotides: TGTGCCAGCAGCTCCCAAGGGGAGACCCAGTACTTC. This chain joins TRBV7-2 and TRBJ2-5; D uncertain. V was trimmed by 4 bases and J by 5 bases, leaving 8 bases between them. The length of the CDR3 is 12 residues. CDR1 is SGHTA and CDR2 is FQGNSA in the germline V gene.